The clone carrying this TCR beta chain was recorded at least ten times. Its target is unknown. The sample belongs to a study of T cells in Graves' hyperthyroidism and ophthalmopathy. Points from the study as a whole: Blood also contained most expanded thyroid clonotypes above 0.001.

There are 16 residues in the CDR3. CDR1 and CDR2 from the germline V gene are MDHEN and SYDVKM. The V and J ends lost 3 bases and 0 bases, in that order; junction bases with no gene match: 5. It was RNA transcripts that yielded the amplified TCR beta CDR3 regions. The TCR CDR3 first-round RT-PCR relied on the HTBI primer set. In TCRdb, the multiplex PCR reads were re-called with MiXCR into one record per CDR3 protein. The table has 360,000 or so distinct CDR3 sequences, 15% to 20% seen once. The clonotype originates from a middle-aged woman with Graves' ophthalmopathy. The chain carries TRBV28 and TRBJ1-5; 7 bases map to TRBD1. Sequences were obtained from blood. CDR3: CASSFRGGYSNQPQHF. The CDR3 DNA sequence: TGTGCCAGCAGTTTTCGAGGGGGCTATAGCAATCAGCCCCAGCATTTT.